Shown below are 11 T cell receptor beta chains from a single sample sequenced in a study of blood T cells in healthy people across ages. Through a sample-barcoded 5' primer and a J-beta primer mix, a second PCR was run for 7 to 11 cycles. TCRdb ran MiXCR on the 5' RACE reads and lists one entry per CDR3 protein. The sample holds about 800,000 distinct CDR3 sequences, approximately 25% seen once. The same sample was also studied in work on T cells of mothers and their children.

Sequencing was carried out using blood. These receptor sequences come from a boy aged 10-17 years in good health.

This clonotype turned up a few times. V and J are TRBV15 and TRBJ2-5, with D unclear. CDR1 and CDR2 from the germline V gene are LNHNV and YYDKDF (reference sequence). With 5 bases removed from V and 5 bases from J, the gap between germline ends came to 12 bases. The CDR3 totals 13 residues. The CDR3 sequence is CATSLTFMETQYF. The CDR3 DNA is TGTGCCACCAGCCTAACGTTTATGGAGACCCAGTACTTC.

V gene TRBV4-3 combines with J gene TRBJ2-5, with D unresolved. CDR1 is LGHNA and CDR2 is YSLEER in the germline V gene. Trimming cost V 1 base and J 5 bases, with 8 bases left between them. The CDR3 consists of 13 residues. This CDR3 is CASSQVSSETQYF. The CDR3, as DNA: TGCGCCAGCAGCCAAGTCTCCTCCGAGACCCAGTACTTC.

The table lists this clonotype with a few counts. The V and J genes are TRBV7-9 and TRBJ2-7, with 9 bases lining up with TRBD1. This CDR3 is 14 amino acids long. Per germline, CDR1 SEHNR and CDR2 FQNEAQ (reference sequence). Trimming at V came to 6 bases and at J to 5 bases, leaving 8 bases not matched to a gene. CDR3 nucleotides: TGTGCCAGCAGGACAGGACAGGGGAAGGACGAGCAGTACTTC. This translates into CASRTGQGKDEQYF.

In this sample, this clonotype turned up a few times. The CDR3 nucleotides are TGCAGCGTGTTCAGGGGGCCTGAAGCTTTCTTT. Encoded protein: CSVFRGPEAFF. The rearrangement uses TRBV29-1 and TRBJ1-1; TRBD1 aligns across 8 bases. Per germline, CDR1 SQVTM and CDR2 ANQGSEA. The CDR3 length is 11 residues. V trimming: 6 bases; J trimming: 6 bases; junction bases outside the gene matches: 3.

This clonotype was counted only a few times. V gene TRBV19 combines with J gene TRBJ2-1; D tentatively reads TRBD1 or TRBD2 (5 bases each). Trimming stripped 7 bases from V and 0 bases from J, with 22 bases between. This CDR3 spans 18 amino acids. Germline CDR1 reads LNHDA; CDR2 reads SQIVND (reference sequence). The CDR3 region has the DNA TGTGCCAGTACCTCATTATATATGGGGGATTACTCCTACAATGAGCAGTTCTTC. Amino acids: CASTSLYMGDYSYNEQFF.

This clonotype is a singleton in its sample. The chain carries TRBV7-2 and TRBJ2-7; possibly TRBD1 for D (6 bases). CDR3 length: 15 amino acids. CDR1 SGHTA and CDR2 FQGNSA come from the germline V gene. Deletions cut 1 base from V and 6 bases from J, with 16 bases between. CDR3: CASSLGPGLGGEQYF. The CDR3 DNA reads as TGTGCCAGCAGCTTAGGCCCGGGCCTAGGGGGCGAGCAGTACTTC.

The J gene is TRBJ2-5, the V gene TRBV2; TRBD2 agrees at 9 bases. Germline V gene data show CDR1 as SNHLY and CDR2 as FYNNEI. The J segment lost 2 bases and the V segment lost 2 bases, leaving 6 bases of the junction unmatched. There are 16 residues in the CDR3. In DNA form, the CDR3 reads TGTGCCAGCAGTGAAAGCCTAGCGGGGCTACAAGAGACCCAGTACTTC. Translating gives CASSESLAGLQETQYF.

In DNA form, the CDR3 reads TGTGCCAGTTCCCGAGGGTTCACAGATACGCAGTATTTT. It translates to CASSRGFTDTQYF. The chain carries TRBV7-2 and TRBJ2-3; a possible D gene is TRBD2 (5 bases). CDR1 is SGHTA and CDR2 is FQGNSA in the germline V gene. V shed 9 bases and J shed 2 bases, with 12 bases lying between them. The CDR3 totals 13 residues.

The chain couples TRBV20-1 to TRBJ2-7; maybe TRBD2 (6 bases). Germline values: CDR1 DFQATT, CDR2 SNEGSKA (reference sequence). V gave up 5 bases and J gave up 5 bases, with 13 bases separating them. This CDR3 comprises 12 residues. The CDR3 coding sequence is TGCAGTGCTGGAGGGAAGCTCGACGAGCAGTACTTC. Translating gives CSAGGKLDEQYF.

The rearrangement uses TRBV20-1 and TRBJ2-7; weak D call: TRBD2 (7 bases). With 3 bases removed from V and 2 bases from J, the gap between germline ends came to 14 bases. The germline CDR1 and CDR2 sequences are DFQATT and SNEGSKA (reference sequence). The CDR3 spans 14 residues. CDR3 residues: CSASDWGGPYEQYF. The CDR3 nucleotides are TGCAGTGCTAGCGACTGGGGGGGCCCCTACGAGCAGTACTTC.

The CDR3 loop reads CASSQEGVVVLGKNIQYF. CDR3 nucleotides: TGTGCCAGCAGCCAAGAGGGTGTGGTGGTATTGGGCAAAAACATTCAGTACTTC. The chain is built from TRBV4-2 and TRBJ2-4; D call uncertain. CDR3 length: 18 amino acids. Germline CDR1 is LGHNA and CDR2 is YNFKEQ. V shed 0 bases and J shed 3 bases, with 18 bases lying between them.